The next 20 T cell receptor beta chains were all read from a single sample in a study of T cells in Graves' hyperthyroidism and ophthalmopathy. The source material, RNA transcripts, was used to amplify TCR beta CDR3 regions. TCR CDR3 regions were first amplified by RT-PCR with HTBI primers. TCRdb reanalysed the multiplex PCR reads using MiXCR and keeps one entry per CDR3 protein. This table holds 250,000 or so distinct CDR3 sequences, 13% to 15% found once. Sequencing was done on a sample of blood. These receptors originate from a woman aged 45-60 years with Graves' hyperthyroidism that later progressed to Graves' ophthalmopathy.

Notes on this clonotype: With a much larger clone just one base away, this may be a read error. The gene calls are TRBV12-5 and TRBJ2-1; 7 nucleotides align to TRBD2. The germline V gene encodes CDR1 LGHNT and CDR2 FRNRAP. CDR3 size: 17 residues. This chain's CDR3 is CTSGGGVRSGANNEQFF. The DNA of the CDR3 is TGTACTAGTGGTGGGGGGGTGAGAAGTGGGGCGAACAATGAGCAGTTCTTC.

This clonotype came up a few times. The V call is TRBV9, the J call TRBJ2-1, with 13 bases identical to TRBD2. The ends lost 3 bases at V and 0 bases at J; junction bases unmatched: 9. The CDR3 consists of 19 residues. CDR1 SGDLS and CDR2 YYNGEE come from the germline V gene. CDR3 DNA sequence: TGTGCCAGCAGCGCCGGACTAGCGGGAGACCCCAGCTCCTACAATGAGCAGTTCTTC. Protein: CASSAGLAGDPSSYNEQFF.

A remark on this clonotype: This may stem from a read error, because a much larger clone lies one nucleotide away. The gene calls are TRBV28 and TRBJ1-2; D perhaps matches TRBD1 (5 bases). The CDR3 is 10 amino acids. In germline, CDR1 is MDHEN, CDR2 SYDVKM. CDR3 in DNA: TGTGCCAGCAGTGGACATGGCCACACCTTC. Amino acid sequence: CASSGHGHTF.

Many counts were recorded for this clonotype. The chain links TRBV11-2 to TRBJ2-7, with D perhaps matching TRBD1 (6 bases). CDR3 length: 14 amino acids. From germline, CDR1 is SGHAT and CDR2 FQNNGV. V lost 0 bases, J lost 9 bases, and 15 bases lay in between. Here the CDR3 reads CASSLELGARGQYF. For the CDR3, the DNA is TGTGCCAGCAGCTTAGAGTTGGGGGCGAGGGGGCAGTACTTC.

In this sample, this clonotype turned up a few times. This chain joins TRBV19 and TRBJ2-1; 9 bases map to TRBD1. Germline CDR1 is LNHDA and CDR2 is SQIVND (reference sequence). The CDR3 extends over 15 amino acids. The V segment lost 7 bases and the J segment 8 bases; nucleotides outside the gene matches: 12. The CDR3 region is CASTPRTGEVDEQFF. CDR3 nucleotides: TGTGCCAGTACTCCTCGGACAGGGGAAGTCGATGAGCAGTTCTTC.

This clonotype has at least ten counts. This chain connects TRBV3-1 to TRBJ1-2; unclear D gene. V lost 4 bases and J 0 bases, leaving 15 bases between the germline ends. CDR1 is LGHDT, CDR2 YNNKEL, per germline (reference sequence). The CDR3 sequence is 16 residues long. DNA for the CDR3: TGTGCCAGCAGCCCTCGGACGACGGGTACTAACTATGGCTACACCTTC. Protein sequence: CASSPRTTGTNYGYTF.

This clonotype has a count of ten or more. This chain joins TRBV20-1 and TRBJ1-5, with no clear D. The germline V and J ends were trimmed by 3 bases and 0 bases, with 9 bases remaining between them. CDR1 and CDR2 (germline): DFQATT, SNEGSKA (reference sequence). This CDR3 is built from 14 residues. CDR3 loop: CSARPGSSNQPQHF. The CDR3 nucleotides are TGCAGTGCTAGGCCCGGATCTAGCAATCAGCCCCAGCATTTT.

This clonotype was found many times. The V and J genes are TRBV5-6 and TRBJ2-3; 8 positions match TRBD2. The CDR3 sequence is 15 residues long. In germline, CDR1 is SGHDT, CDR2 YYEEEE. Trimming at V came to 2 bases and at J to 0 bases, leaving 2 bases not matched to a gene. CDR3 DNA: TGTGCCAGCAGCTTCGGGGGGGAGAGCACAGATACGCAGTATTTT. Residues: CASSFGGESTDTQYF.

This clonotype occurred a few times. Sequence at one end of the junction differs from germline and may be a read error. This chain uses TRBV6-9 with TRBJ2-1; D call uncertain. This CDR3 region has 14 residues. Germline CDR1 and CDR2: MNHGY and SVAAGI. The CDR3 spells CASSYFVGGNGQFF. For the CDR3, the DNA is TGTGCCAGCAGTTACTTTGTGGGTGGCAATGGGCAGTTCTTC.

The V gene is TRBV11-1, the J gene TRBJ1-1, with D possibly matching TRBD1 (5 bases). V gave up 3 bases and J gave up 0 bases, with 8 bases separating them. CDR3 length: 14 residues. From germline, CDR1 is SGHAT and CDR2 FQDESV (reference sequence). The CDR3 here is CASSLRQMNTEAFF. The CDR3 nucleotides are TGTGCCAGCAGCTTGAGACAGATGAACACTGAAGCTTTCTTT.

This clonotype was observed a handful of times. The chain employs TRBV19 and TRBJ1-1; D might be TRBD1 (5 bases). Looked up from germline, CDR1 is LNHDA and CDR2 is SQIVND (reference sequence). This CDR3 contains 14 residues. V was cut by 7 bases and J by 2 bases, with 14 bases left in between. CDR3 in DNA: TGTGCCAGTATGAGGGGAAATTCTAACACTGAAGCTTTCTTT. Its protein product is CASMRGNSNTEAFF.

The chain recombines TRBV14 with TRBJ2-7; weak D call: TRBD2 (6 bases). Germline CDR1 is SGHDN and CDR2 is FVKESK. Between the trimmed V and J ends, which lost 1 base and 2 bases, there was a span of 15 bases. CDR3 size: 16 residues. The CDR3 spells CASSQGPGLGAYEQYF. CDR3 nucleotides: TGTGCCAGCAGCCAAGGCCCGGGACTGGGGGCCTACGAGCAGTACTTC. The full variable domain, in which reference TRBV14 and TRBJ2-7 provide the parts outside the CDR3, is EAGVTQFPSHSVIEKGQTVTLRCDPISGHDNLYWYRRVMGKEIKFLLHFVKESKQDESGMPNNRFLAERTGGTYSTLKVQPAELEDSGVYFCASSQGPGLGAYEQYFGPGTRLTVT.

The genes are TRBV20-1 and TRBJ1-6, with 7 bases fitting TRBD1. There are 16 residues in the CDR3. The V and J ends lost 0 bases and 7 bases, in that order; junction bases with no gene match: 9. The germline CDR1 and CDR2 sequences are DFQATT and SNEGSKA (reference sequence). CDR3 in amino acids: CSAREFLTGENSPLHF. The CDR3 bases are TGCAGTGCTAGAGAGTTCCTTACAGGGGAGAATTCACCCCTCCACTTT.

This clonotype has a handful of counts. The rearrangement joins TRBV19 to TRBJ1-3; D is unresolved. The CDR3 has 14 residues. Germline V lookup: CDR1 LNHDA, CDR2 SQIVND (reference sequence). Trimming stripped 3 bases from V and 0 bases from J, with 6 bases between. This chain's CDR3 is CASSMTASGNTIYF. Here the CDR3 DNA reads TGTGCCAGTAGTATGACCGCCTCTGGAAACACCATATATTTT.

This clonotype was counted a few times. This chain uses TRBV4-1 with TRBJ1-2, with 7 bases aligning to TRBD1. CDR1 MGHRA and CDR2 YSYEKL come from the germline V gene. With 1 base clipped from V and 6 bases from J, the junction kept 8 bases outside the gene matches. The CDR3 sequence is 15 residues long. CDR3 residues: CASSQGPRGSDGYTF. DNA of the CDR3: TGCGCCAGCAGCCAAGGCCCCAGGGGGTCCGATGGCTACACCTTC.

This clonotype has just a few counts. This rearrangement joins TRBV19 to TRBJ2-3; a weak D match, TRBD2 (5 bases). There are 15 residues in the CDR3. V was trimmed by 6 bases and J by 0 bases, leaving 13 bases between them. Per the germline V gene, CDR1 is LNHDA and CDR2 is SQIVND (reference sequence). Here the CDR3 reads CASSPQGLSTDTQYF. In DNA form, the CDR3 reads TGTGCCAGTAGCCCTCAAGGACTTAGCACAGATACGCAGTATTTT.

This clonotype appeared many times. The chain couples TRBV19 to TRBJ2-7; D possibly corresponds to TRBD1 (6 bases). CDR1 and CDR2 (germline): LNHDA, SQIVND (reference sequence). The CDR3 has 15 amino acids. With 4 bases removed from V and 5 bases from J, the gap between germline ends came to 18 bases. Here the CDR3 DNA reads TGTGCCAGTAGTAGCTTCGGGCAGGGGATCCACGAGCAGTACTTC. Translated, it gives CASSSFGQGIHEQYF.

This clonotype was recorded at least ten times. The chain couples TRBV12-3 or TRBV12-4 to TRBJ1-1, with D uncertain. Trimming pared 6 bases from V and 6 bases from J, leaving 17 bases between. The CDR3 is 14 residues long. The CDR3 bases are TGTGCCAGCAGGGCCATGGGCCCAGGCCCTGAAGCTTTCTTT. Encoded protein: CASRAMGPGPEAFF.

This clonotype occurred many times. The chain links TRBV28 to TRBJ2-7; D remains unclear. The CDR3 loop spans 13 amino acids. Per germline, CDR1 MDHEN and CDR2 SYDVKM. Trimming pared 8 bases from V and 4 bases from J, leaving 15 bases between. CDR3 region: CASFDSHYYEQYF. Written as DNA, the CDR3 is TGTGCCAGCTTCGATTCGCACTATTACGAGCAGTACTTC.

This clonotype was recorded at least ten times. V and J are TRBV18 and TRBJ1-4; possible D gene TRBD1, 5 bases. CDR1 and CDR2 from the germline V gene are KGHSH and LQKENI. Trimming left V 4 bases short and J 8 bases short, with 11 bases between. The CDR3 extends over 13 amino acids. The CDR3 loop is CASSLSRDEKLFF. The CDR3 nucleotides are TGTGCCAGCTCACTATCTCGGGACGAAAAACTGTTTTTT.